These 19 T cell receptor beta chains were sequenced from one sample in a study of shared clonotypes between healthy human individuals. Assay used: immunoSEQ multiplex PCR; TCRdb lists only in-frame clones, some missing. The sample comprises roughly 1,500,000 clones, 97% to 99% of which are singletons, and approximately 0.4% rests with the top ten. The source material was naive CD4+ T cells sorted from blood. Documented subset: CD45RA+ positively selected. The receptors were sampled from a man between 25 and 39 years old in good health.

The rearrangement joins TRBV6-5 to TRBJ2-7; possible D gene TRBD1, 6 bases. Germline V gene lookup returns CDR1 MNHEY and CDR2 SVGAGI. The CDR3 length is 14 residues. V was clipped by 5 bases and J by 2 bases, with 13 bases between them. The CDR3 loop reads CASSARGGTYEQYF. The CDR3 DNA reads TGTGCCAGCAGTGCCCGAGGGGGAACCTACGAGCAGTACTTC.

Here the CDR3 reads CAIMYVWEGGGYGYTF. Written as DNA, the CDR3 is TGTGCCATCATGTACGTGTGGGAGGGCGGCGGGTATGGCTACACCTTC. The chain is built from TRBV10-3 and TRBJ1-2; D unresolved. Trimming took off 7 bases at V and 5 bases at J, with 23 bases between the two ends. Germline V CDR1 and CDR2: ENHRY, SYGVKD. This CDR3 has 16 amino acids.

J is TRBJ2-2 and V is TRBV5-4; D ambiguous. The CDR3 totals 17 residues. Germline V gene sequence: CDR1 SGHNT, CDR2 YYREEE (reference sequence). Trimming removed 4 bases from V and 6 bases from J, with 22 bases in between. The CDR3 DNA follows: TGTGCCAGCAGCCAATATCCGGTCGAGATGGTCGCCGGGGAGCTGTTTTTT. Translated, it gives CASSQYPVEMVAGELFF.

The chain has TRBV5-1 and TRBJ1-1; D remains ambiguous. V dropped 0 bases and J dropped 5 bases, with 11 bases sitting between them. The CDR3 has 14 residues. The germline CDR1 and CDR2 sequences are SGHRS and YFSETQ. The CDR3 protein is CASSLEATGTEAFF. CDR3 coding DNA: TGCGCCAGCAGCTTGGAGGCGACGGGGACTGAAGCTTTCTTT.

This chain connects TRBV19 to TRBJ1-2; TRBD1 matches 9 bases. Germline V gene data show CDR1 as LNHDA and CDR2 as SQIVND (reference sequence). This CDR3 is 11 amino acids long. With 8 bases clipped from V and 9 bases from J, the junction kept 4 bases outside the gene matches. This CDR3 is CASGTGIRYTF. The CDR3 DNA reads TGTGCCAGTGGGACAGGGATTCGCTACACCTTC.

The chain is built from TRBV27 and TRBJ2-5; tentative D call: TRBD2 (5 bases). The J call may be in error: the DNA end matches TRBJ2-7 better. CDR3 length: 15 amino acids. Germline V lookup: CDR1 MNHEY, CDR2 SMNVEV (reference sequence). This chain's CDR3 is CASRPERAVAYEQYF. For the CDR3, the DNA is TGTGCCAGCAGGCCGGAGCGAGCGGTGGCCTACGAGCAGTACTTC.

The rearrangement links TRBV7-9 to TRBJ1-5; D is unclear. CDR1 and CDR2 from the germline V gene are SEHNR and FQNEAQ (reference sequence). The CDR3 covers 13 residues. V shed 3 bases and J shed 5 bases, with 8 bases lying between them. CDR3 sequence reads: CASSFNTDQPQHF. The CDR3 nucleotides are TGTGCCAGCAGCTTCAACACCGATCAGCCCCAGCATTTT.

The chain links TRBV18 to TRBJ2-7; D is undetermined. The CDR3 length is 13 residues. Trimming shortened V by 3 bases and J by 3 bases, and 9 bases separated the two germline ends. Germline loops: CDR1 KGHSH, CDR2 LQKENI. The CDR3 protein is CASSPGIIYEQYF. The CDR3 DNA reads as TGTGCCAGCTCACCGGGAATCATCTACGAGCAGTACTTC.

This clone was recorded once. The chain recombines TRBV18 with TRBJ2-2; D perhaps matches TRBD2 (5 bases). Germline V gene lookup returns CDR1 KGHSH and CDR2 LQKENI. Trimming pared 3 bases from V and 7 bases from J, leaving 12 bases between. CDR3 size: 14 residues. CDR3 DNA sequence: TGTGCCAGCTCACCCCGCTTCGGGGACGGGGAGCTGTTTTTT. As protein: CASSPRFGDGELFF.

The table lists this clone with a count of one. As DNA, the CDR3 is TGTGCCAGCAGCAAGGTGGGGTTCGGAGGCTACGAGCAGTACTTC. Protein: CASSKVGFGGYEQYF. The chain couples TRBV7-8 to TRBJ2-7; D is perhaps TRBD2 (5 bases). CDR1 and CDR2 from the germline V gene are SGHVS and FQNEAQ. The CDR3 sequence is 15 residues long. The V end was cut by 5 bases, the J end by 3 bases, with 17 bases between.

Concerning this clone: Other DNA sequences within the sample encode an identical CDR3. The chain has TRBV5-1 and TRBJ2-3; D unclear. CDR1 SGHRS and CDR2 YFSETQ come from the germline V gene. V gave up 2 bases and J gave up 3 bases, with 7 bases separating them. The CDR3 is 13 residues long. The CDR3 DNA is TGCGCCAGCAGCTTAATTAGTACAGATACGCAGTATTTT. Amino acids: CASSLISTDTQYF.

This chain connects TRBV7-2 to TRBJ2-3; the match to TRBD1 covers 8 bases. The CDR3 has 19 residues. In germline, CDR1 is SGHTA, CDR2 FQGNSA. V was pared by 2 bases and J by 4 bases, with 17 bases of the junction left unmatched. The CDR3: CASSLKIRAGGIRPDTQYF. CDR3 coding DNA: TGTGCCAGCAGCTTAAAGATTAGGGCAGGGGGCATCAGGCCAGATACGCAGTATTTT.

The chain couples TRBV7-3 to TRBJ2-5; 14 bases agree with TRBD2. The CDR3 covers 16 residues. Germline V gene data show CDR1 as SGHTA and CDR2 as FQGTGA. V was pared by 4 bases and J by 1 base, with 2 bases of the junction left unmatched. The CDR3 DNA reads TGTGCCAGCAGCTCCGGACTAGCGGGAGGCCAAGAGACCCAGTACTTC. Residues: CASSSGLAGGQETQYF.

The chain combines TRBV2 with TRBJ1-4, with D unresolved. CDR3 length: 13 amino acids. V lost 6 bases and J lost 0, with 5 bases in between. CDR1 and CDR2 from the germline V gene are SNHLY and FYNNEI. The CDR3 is CASRKATNEKLFF. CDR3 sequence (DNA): TGTGCCAGCAGGAAGGCAACTAATGAAAAACTGTTTTTT.

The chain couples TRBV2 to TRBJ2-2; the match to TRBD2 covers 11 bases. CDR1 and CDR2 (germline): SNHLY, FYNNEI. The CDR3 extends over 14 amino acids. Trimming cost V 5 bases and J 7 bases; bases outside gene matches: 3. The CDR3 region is CASSRGLADGELFF. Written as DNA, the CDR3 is TGTGCCAGCAGTCGGGGACTAGCGGACGGGGAGCTGTTTTTT.

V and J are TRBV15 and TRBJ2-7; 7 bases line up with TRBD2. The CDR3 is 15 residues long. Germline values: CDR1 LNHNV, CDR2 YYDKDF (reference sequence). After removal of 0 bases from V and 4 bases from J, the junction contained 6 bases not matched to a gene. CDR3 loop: CATSRDGGGSYEQYF. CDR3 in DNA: TGTGCCACCAGCAGAGATGGAGGCGGGAGTTACGAGCAGTACTTC. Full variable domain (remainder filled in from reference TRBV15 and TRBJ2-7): DAMVIQNPRYQVTQFGKPVTLSCSQTLNHNVMYWYQQKSSQAPKLLFHYYDKDFNNEADTPDNFQSRRPNTSFCFLDIRSPGLGDTAMYLCATSRDGGGSYEQYFGPGTRLTVT.

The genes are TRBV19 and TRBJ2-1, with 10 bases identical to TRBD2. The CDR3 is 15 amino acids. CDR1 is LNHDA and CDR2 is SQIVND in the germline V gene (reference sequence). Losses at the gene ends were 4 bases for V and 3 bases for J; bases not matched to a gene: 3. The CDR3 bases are TGTGCCAGTAGTAAGCGGGAGGGCCTCTACAATGAGCAGTTCTTC. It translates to CASSKREGLYNEQFF.

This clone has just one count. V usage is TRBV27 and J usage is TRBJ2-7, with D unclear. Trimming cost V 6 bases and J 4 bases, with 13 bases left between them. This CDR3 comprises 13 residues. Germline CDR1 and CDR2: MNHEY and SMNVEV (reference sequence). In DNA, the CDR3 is TGTGCCAGCAGATGGGCAGGAACGTACGAGCAGTACTTC. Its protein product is CASRWAGTYEQYF.

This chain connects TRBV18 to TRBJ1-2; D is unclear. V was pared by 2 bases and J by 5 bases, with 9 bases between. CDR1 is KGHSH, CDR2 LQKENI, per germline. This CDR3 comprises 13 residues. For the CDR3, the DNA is TGTGCCAGCTCACCAAAACGGGCTTATGGCTACACCTTC. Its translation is CASSPKRAYGYTF.